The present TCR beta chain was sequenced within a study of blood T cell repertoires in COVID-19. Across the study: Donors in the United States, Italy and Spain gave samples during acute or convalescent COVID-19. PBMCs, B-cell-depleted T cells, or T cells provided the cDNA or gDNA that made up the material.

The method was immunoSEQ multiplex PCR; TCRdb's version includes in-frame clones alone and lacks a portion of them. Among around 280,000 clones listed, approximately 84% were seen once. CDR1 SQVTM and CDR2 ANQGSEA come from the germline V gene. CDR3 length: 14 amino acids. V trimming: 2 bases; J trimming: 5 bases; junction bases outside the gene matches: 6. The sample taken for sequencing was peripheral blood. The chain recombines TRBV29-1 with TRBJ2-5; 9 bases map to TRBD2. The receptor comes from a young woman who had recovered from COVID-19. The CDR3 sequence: CSVELAGGPETQYF. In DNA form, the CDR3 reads TGCAGCGTTGAACTGGCGGGAGGGCCGGAGACCCAGTACTTC.